This TCR beta chain was captured by sequencing in a study of blood T cell repertoires in COVID-19. Across the study: Samples of COVID-19 (acute and convalescent) were obtained from the United States, Italy and Spain.

While infection was still active, Seattle patients were enrolled and then followed longitudinally. V dropped 3 bases and J dropped 4 bases, with 12 bases sitting between them. The CDR3 runs to 14 residues. Germline V gene sequence: CDR1 SGHAT, CDR2 FQNNGV. Sequenced by immunoSEQ multiplex PCR; TCRdb stores in-frame clones only, minus some. The sample holds fewer than 450,000 clones, approximately 88% seen once. Sequencing was carried out using peripheral blood. The sequence was obtained from a woman in her 50s with COVID-19, enrolled during active disease. J is TRBJ1-2 and V is TRBV11-2; D may be TRBD1 (6 bases). CDR3 in DNA: TGTGCCAGCAGCTTCGCCCCGGACAGCTATGGCTACACCTTC. Encoded protein: CASSFAPDSYGYTF. The variable domain in full, completed from reference TRBV11-2 and TRBJ1-2, reads EAGVAQSPRYKIIEKRQSVAFWCNPISGHATLYWYQQILGQGPKLLIQFQNNGVVDDSQLPKDRFSAERLKGVDSTLKIQPAKLEDSAVYLCASSFAPDSYGYTFGSGTRLTVV.